Listed here are 21 T cell receptor beta chains from one sample, sequenced in a study of glioma-infiltrating T cells after dendritic cell vaccination. Sequencing used immunoSEQ multiplex PCR; TCRdb keeps in-frame clones, though not all of them. The table has approximately 84,000 clones, 80% to 90% seen once; the top ten hold about 15%. The sequences come from blood, collected before dendritic cell vaccination. The receptors derive from a human donor with glioblastoma.

The J gene is TRBJ2-1, the V gene TRBV27; 9 bases align to TRBD2. The ends lost 10 bases at V and 2 bases at J; junction bases unmatched: 12. CDR3 length: 16 residues. CDR1 and CDR2 (germline): MNHEY, SMNVEV (reference sequence). CDR3 loop: CATWAIAGDPYNEQFF. The CDR3 nucleotides read TGTGCCACCTGGGCTATAGCGGGAGACCCCTACAATGAGCAGTTCTTC.

This sequence joins TRBV6-1 and TRBJ1-2; a possible D gene is TRBD1 (6 bases). V dropped 4 bases and J dropped 5 bases, with 14 bases sitting between them. This CDR3 has 14 residues. Germline V gene data show CDR1 as MNHNS and CDR2 as SASEGT. The CDR3 region is CASSAPDSAYGYTF. In DNA form, the CDR3 reads TGTGCCAGCAGTGCACCGGACAGCGCATATGGCTACACCTTC.

This clone appeared a single time. This sequence joins TRBV7-2 and TRBJ2-3; 7 bases map to TRBD2. Per germline, CDR1 SGHTA and CDR2 FQGNSA. V was pared by 5 bases and J by 2 bases, with 4 bases of the junction left unmatched. The CDR3 runs 14 residues. CDR3 in DNA: TGTGCCAGCAGCCTGGGACTAAACACAGATACGCAGTATTTT. Its translation is CASSLGLNTDTQYF.

The V gene is TRBV7-8, the J gene TRBJ2-7; 11 positions agree with TRBD1. The CDR3 length is 15 residues. CDR1 SGHVS and CDR2 FQNEAQ come from the germline V gene. With V trimmed by 5 bases and J by 5 bases, 8 bases remained unmatched. In DNA, the CDR3 is TGTGCCAGCAGCCCCAGGGACAGGGGGTTCGACGAGCAGTACTTC. Translation gives CASSPRDRGFDEQYF. The full variable domain, completed using reference TRBV7-8 and TRBJ2-7, is GAGVSQSPRYKVAKRGQDVALRCDPISGHVSLFWYQQALGQGPEFLTYFQNEAQLDKSGLPSDRFFAERPEGSVSTLKIQRTQQEDSAVYLCASSPRDRGFDEQYFGPGTRLTVT.

CDR3 region: CASSFELTGDRWIWPQHF. Written as DNA, the CDR3 is TGTGCCAGCAGTTTCGAGCTCACGGGGGATAGGTGGATTTGGCCCCAGCATTTT. The chain uses TRBV27 and TRBJ1-5, with D perhaps TRBD1 (5 bases). The CDR3 runs 18 residues. With 3 bases removed from V and 9 bases from J, the gap between germline ends came to 27 bases. Germline V CDR1 and CDR2: MNHEY, SMNVEV (reference sequence).

The chain is built from TRBV7-2 and TRBJ2-3; TRBD2 matches 15 bases. V lost 1 base and J lost 3; bases outside the gene matches: 5. The V gene's germline CDR1 is SGHTA and CDR2 FQGNSA. The CDR3 extends over 18 amino acids. In DNA form, the CDR3 reads TGTGCCAGCAGCTTAGGAGGGACTAGCGGGAGGAAGACAGATACGCAGTATTTT. Translation gives CASSLGGTSGRKTDTQYF.

This chain links TRBV5-1 with TRBJ2-5, with no clear D. Trimming removed 0 bases at V and 5 bases at J, with 8 bases between. The CDR3 is 13 amino acids. CDR1 and CDR2 (germline): SGHRS, YFSETQ. CDR3 protein: CASSLASRETQYF. CDR3 nucleotide sequence: TGCGCCAGCAGCTTGGCCAGCAGGGAGACCCAGTACTTC.

As DNA, the CDR3 is TGTGCCACCAGCAGTCGGGGCAGGGGGCTTCAAGAGACCCAGTACTTC. This codes for CATSSRGRGLQETQYF. The gene calls are TRBV15 and TRBJ2-5; 8 bases align to TRBD1. The CDR3 runs to 16 residues. V shed 3 bases and J 2 bases; nucleotides not matched to a gene: 8. Germline V lookup: CDR1 LNHNV, CDR2 YYDKDF (reference sequence).

The chain joins TRBV7-2 to TRBJ2-4; 11 nucleotides align to TRBD1. This CDR3 spans 17 amino acids. Germline V gene lookup returns CDR1 SGHTA and CDR2 FQGNSA. V shed 1 base, J shed 2 bases, and the junction held 4 bases outside the gene matches. The CDR3 region has the DNA TGTGCCAGCAGCTTAGTGGGGACAGGGGGTACCAAAAACATTCAGTACTTC. It yields the protein CASSLVGTGGTKNIQYF.

The rearrangement joins TRBV6-5 to TRBJ1-1; TRBD1 matches at 11 bases. The germline CDR1 and CDR2 sequences are MNHEY and SVGAGI. V lost 6 bases to trimming and J lost 4 bases; unmatched junction nucleotides: 4. The CDR3 extends over 14 amino acids. The CDR3 nucleotides read TGTGCCAGCAGGAGGGGACAGGGGGGCACTGAAGCTTTCTTT. Translated: CASRRGQGGTEAFF.

This chain joins TRBV6-6 and TRBJ1-5, with D perhaps matching TRBD1 (6 bases). Trimming pared 7 bases from V and 0 bases from J, leaving 10 bases between. Germline CDR1 and CDR2: MNHNY and SVGAGI (reference sequence). This CDR3 has 14 amino acids. CDR3 protein: CASTLQGSNQPQHF. The CDR3 DNA reads TGTGCCAGCACCTTACAGGGTAGCAATCAGCCCCAGCATTTT.

The chain has TRBV7-3 and TRBJ2-1, with D possibly matching TRBD2 (6 bases). The CDR3 totals 15 residues. V was clipped by 1 base and J by 6 bases, with 13 bases between them. CDR1 SGHTA and CDR2 FQGTGA come from the germline V gene. CDR3 sequence reads: CASSLNPGVGNEQFF. In DNA, the CDR3 is TGTGCCAGCAGCTTAAACCCGGGGGTGGGCAATGAGCAGTTCTTC.

This chain connects TRBV28 to TRBJ1-5, with a weak D call TRBD1 (5 bases). The ends were cut back, 4 bases at V and 12 bases at J, with 13 bases in the middle. This CDR3 comprises 12 residues. Germline CDR1 is MDHEN and CDR2 is SYDVKM. The CDR3 sequence: CASSSQGPLQHF. CDR3 nucleotide sequence: TGTGCCAGCAGTTCCCAGGGTCCCCTCCAGCATTTT.

V gene TRBV4-3 combines with J gene TRBJ1-1; 8 nucleotides agree with TRBD1. Germline lookup yields CDR1 LGHNA and CDR2 YSLEER. The J segment lost 1 base and the V segment lost 6 bases, leaving 7 bases of the junction unmatched. The CDR3 sequence is 15 residues long. The CDR3: CASREETGANTEAFF. In nucleotides, the CDR3 is TGCGCCAGCAGGGAGGAGACAGGGGCGAACACTGAAGCTTTCTTT.

This chain connects TRBV6-1 to TRBJ2-7, with TRBD1 matching 10 bases. Trimming removed 4 bases from V and 3 bases from J; junction bases left unmatched: 6. CDR1 and CDR2 (germline): MNHNS, SASEGT. This CDR3 is built from 15 residues. CDR3: CASSAGTGDVYEQYF. The DNA of the CDR3 is TGTGCCAGCAGTGCCGGGACAGGGGACGTCTACGAGCAGTACTTC.

The chain couples TRBV19 to TRBJ2-7; tentatively, D is TRBD1 (6 bases). CDR1 and CDR2 (germline): LNHDA, SQIVND (reference sequence). CDR3 length: 15 residues. V dropped 2 bases and J dropped 1 base, with 12 bases sitting between them. The CDR3 DNA sequence: TGTGCCAGTAGTATAACAGGGAGTGGTTCCTACGAGCAGTACTTC. It encodes CASSITGSGSYEQYF. Using reference TRBV19 and TRBJ2-7 for the parts outside the CDR3, the full variable domain is DGGITQSPKYLFRKEGQNVTLSCEQNLNHDAMYWYRQDPGQGLRLIYYSQIVNDFQKGDIAEGYSVSREKKESFPLTVTSAQKNPTAFYLCASSITGSGSYEQYFGPGTRLTVT.

This clone has only one observation. This chain links TRBV14 with TRBJ1-2; D is undetermined. The CDR3 is 14 residues long. V lost 4 bases, J lost 4 bases, and 13 bases lay in between. Germline loops: CDR1 SGHDN, CDR2 FVKESK. This CDR3 is CASSRVTRGYGYTF. The CDR3 nucleotides read TGTGCCAGCAGCCGAGTTACCCGTGGCTATGGCTACACCTTC.

The chain links TRBV6-4 to TRBJ2-1; 13 bases map to TRBD2. The CDR3 runs 15 residues. J was trimmed by 9 bases and V by 2 bases; bases with no gene match: 4. Germline loops: CDR1 MRHNA, CDR2 SNTAGT. The CDR3 is CASSDEGLAGTEQFF. CDR3 nucleotide sequence: TGTGCCAGCAGTGACGAGGGACTAGCGGGAACTGAGCAGTTCTTC.

This chain connects TRBV5-6 to TRBJ2-6; no clear D gene. With 1 base removed from V and 0 bases from J, the gap between germline ends came to 5 bases. The CDR3 is made up of 15 amino acids. Germline loops: CDR1 SGHDT, CDR2 YYEEEE. The CDR3 loop reads CASSLRSSGANVLTF. CDR3 in DNA: TGTGCCAGCAGCTTGAGGAGCTCTGGGGCCAACGTCCTGACTTTC.

This clone was observed a handful of times. CDR3 sequence: CASSLTSSTETQYF. CDR3 DNA: TGTGCCAGCAGCTTAACTAGTTCCACAGAGACCCAGTACTTC. The rearrangement uses TRBV11-3 and TRBJ2-5, with D possibly matching TRBD2 (5 bases). CDR1 and CDR2 (germline): SGHNT, YENEEA. The CDR3 consists of 14 residues. Trimming removed 2 bases from V and 4 bases from J, with 11 bases in between.

This chain joins TRBV15 and TRBJ2-1; 13 bases fit TRBD2. CDR3 length: 17 residues. After removal of 0 bases from V and 1 base from J, the junction contained 0 bases not matched to a gene. Germline V gene lookup returns CDR1 LNHNV and CDR2 YYDKDF (reference sequence). For the CDR3, the DNA is TGTGCCACCAGCAGAGAACTAGCGGGAGGGTCCTACAATGAGCAGTTCTTC. This codes for CATSRELAGGSYNEQFF.